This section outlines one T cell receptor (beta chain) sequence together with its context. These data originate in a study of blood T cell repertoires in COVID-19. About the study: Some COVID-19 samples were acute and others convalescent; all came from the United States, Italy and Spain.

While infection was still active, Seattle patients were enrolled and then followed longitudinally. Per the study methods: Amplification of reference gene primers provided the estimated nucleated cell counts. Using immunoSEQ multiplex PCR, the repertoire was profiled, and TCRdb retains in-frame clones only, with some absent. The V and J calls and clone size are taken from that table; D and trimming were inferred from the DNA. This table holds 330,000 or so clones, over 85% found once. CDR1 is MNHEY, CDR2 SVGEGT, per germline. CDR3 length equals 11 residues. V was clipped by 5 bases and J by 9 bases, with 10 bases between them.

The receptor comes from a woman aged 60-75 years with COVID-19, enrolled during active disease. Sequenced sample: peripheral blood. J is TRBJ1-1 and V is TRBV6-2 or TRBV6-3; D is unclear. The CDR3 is CASSEGPQAFF. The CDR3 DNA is TGTGCCAGCAGTGAGGGCCCTCAAGCTTTCTTT.